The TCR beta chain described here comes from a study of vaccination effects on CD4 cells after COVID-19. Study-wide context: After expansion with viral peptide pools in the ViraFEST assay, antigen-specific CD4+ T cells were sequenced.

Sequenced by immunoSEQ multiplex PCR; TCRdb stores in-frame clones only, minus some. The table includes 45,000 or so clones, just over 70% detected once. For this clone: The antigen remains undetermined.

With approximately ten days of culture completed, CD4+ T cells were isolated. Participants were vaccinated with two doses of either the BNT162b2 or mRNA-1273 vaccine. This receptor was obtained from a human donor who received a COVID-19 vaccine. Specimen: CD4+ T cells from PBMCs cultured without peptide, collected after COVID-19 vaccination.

CDR3 nucleotides: TGTGCCAGTAGTATAGGGGCGGAGATTAACTATGGCTACACCTTC. Its translation is CASSIGAEINYGYTF. This chain connects TRBV19 to TRBJ1-2; the D is unclear. This CDR3 has 15 amino acids. CDR1 LNHDA and CDR2 SQIVND come from the germline V gene (reference sequence). V dropped 1 base and J dropped 1 base, with 10 bases sitting between them.